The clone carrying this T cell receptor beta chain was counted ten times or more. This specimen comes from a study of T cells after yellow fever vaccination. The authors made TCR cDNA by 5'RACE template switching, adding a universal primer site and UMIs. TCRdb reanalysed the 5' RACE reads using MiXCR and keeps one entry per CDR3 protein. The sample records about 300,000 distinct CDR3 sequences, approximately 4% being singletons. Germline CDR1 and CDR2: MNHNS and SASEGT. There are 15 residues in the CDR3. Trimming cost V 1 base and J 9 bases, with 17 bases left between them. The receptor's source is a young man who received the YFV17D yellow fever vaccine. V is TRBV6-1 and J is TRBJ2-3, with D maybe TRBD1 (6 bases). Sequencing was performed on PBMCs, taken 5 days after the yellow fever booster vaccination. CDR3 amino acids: CASSEGGQAEITQYF. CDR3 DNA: TGTGCCAGCAGTGAAGGGGGGCAGGCCGAAATAACGCAGTATTTT.